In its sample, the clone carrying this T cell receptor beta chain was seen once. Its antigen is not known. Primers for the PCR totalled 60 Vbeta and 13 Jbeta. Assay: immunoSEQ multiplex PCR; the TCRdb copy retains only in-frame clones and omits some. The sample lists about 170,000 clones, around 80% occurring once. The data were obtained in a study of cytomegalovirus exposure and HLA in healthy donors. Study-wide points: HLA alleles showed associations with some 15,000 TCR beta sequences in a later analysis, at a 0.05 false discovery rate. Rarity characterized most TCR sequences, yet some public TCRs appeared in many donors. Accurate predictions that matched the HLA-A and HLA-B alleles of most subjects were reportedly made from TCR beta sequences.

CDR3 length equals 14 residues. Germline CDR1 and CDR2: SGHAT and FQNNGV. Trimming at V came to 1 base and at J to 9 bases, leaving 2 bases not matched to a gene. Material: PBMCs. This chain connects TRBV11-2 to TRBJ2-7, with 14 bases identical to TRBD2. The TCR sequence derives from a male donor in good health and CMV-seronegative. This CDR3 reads CASSLGLAGGWQYF. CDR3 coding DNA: TGTGCCAGCAGCTTAGGACTAGCGGGGGGGTGGCAGTACTTC.